This record concerns one TCR beta chain sequence. The antigen is not known. The sample belongs to a study of cytomegalovirus exposure and HLA in healthy donors. Trimming removed 2 bases from V and 4 bases from J, with 11 bases in between. The CDR3 sequence is 14 residues long. Germline CDR1 is WSHSY and CDR2 is SAAADI. A multiplex PCR was run with 60 Vbeta primers and 13 Jbeta primers. TCRdb keeps only in-frame clones here, not all; method: immunoSEQ multiplex PCR. The sample shows 170,000 or so clones, approximately 81% of them seen only once. Notes on the study in general: In vitro checks showed that a few CMV-associated chains really do target CMV antigens. Earlier analysis found most TCR beta V segments productive about 87% or about 30% of the time.

Sequenced material: PBMCs. This chain uses TRBV10-2 with TRBJ1-1, with D maybe TRBD1 (6 bases). This TCR derives from a boy aged 2 to 9 in good health and CMV-seronegative. CDR3: CASSEGPTGTEAFF. CDR3 nucleotide sequence: TGCGCCAGCAGTGAGGGCCCGACAGGCACTGAAGCTTTCTTT.